These 26 T cell receptor beta chains came from one sample sequenced in a study of T-cell reconstitution after alpha-beta-depleted transplantation in children (dated by TCRdb to the mid-2010s). Receptor amplification or capture employed PCR. Sequencer: Illumina HiSeq 2500. To normalize quantification of the TCRbeta repertoire, the TCR libraries were built with molecular barcoding that relied on unique molecular identifiers. In-frame beta chains were kept once TCRdb had trimmed the public reads at Q25 with fastp and called clones with MiXCR. When rows share a CDR3 protein, they turn into one entry using the most common DNA and genes. The sample table records roughly 570,000 distinct CDR3 sequences; 25% to 30% of these occur just once. The ten largest clones add up to less than 40% of the sample. In light of the paper, this sample's treatment or condition label describes: allogeneic hematopoietic cell transplantation with graft depleted of TCRalphabeta T cells and CD19 B cells.

This specimen consisted of PBMCs, obtained before TCRalphabeta/CD19-depleted stem cell transplant. These receptors came from a boy less than two years old with Wiskott-Aldrich syndrome, due to receive a stem cell transplant.

V is TRBV5-5 and J is TRBJ2-7, with D perhaps matching TRBD2 (5 bases). The V gene lost 4 bases and the J gene lost 6 bases, with 17 bases spanning the gap. The CDR3 has 14 amino acids. Germline values: CDR1 SGHKS, CDR2 YYEKEE (reference sequence). CDR3 DNA sequence: TGTGCCAGCAGCCATGGAGGCCTAGCACGCGAGCAGTACTTC. This encodes CASSHGGLAREQYF.

This rearrangement joins TRBV6-5 to TRBJ2-7, with 7 bases fitting TRBD1. Germline V gives CDR1 MNHEY, CDR2 SVGAGI. There are 14 residues in the CDR3. V lost 0 bases, J lost 6 bases, and 5 bases stayed unmatched. Here the CDR3 reads CASSYSRGQSEQYF. The CDR3 DNA sequence: TGTGCCAGCAGTTACTCTAGGGGACAGTCCGAGCAGTACTTC.

The chain carries TRBV10-3 and TRBJ1-1, with D perhaps TRBD1 (5 bases). V was cut by 4 bases and J by 2 bases, with 14 bases left in between. Germline lookup yields CDR1 ENHRY and CDR2 SYGVKD. CDR3 length: 15 amino acids. DNA of the CDR3: TGTGCCATCAGTGCTGGGGGGGTGTTTAACACTGAAGCTTTCTTT. The encoded protein is CAISAGGVFNTEAFF.

The chain links TRBV27 to TRBJ2-2; the D gene is possibly TRBD1 (5 bases). Germline CDR1 and CDR2: MNHEY and SMNVEV (reference sequence). The CDR3 sequence is 16 residues long. With 2 bases removed from V and 4 bases from J, the gap between germline ends came to 14 bases. CDR3 residues: CASSLASSTVTGELFF. The CDR3 bases are TGTGCCAGCAGTTTAGCATCGTCGACAGTCACCGGGGAGCTGTTTTTT.

This clonotype was counted between two and nine times. This rearrangement joins TRBV20-1 to TRBJ2-3; 10 bases fit TRBD1. The CDR3 runs 16 residues. CDR1 and CDR2 from the germline V gene are DFQATT and SNEGSKA (reference sequence). The trim removed 0 bases at V and 5 bases at J, leaving 8 bases unmatched. The CDR3 sequence is CSARDSGTGAIDTQYF. The DNA of the CDR3 is TGCAGTGCTAGAGATAGCGGGACAGGGGCGATAGATACGCAGTATTTT.

This clonotype was observed a few times. The chain recombines TRBV7-2 with TRBJ2-3; TRBD2 agrees at 9 bases. The germline CDR1 and CDR2 sequences are SGHTA and FQGNSA. With V trimmed by 1 base and J by 2 bases, 1 base remained unmatched. CDR3 length equals 15 residues. CDR3 amino acids: CASSLGGRVTDTQYF. CDR3 nucleotide sequence: TGTGCCAGCAGCTTAGGCGGGAGGGTCACAGATACGCAGTATTTT.

This clonotype came up a few times. CDR3 nucleotide sequence: TGTGCCAGCAGCTTTCTAGCGGGAGAGATACATGAGCAGTTCTTC. This gives the protein CASSFLAGEIHEQFF. The chain has TRBV5-5 and TRBJ2-1; 10 bases agree with TRBD2. The length of the CDR3 is 15 residues. After removal of 2 bases from V and 8 bases from J, the junction contained 7 bases not matched to a gene. Germline CDR1 reads SGHKS; CDR2 reads YYEKEE (reference sequence).

This clonotype was picked up a small number of times. The DNA for the CDR3 is TGTGCCAGCAGCTCCAGGGTATACAATGAGCAGTTCTTC. The encoded protein is CASSSRVYNEQFF. V and J are TRBV3-1 and TRBJ2-1, with D possibly matching TRBD1 (5 bases). This CDR3 contains 13 residues. The V end was cut by 5 bases, the J end by 4 bases, with 9 bases between. Per germline, CDR1 LGHDT and CDR2 YNNKEL (reference sequence).

This clonotype was observed a handful of times. The J gene is TRBJ2-1, the V gene TRBV6-2 or TRBV6-3; 12 bases match TRBD2. This CDR3 has 13 amino acids. Germline CDR1 MNHEY, CDR2 SVGEGT. Losses at the gene ends were 5 bases for V and 12 bases for J; bases not matched to a gene: 5. The CDR3 loop is CASSTLAGGRQFF. CDR3 nucleotide sequence: TGTGCCAGCAGTACCCTAGCGGGAGGGCGGCAGTTCTTC.

The J gene is TRBJ2-2, the V gene TRBV12-3 or TRBV12-4; D is unresolved. V lost 6 bases and J lost 5, with 10 bases in between. The CDR3 has 13 amino acids. The CDR3 coding sequence is TGTGCCAGCAGCCGCCCCCCTACCGGGGAGCTGTTTTTT. It codes for CASSRPPTGELFF.

The V and J genes are TRBV20-1 and TRBJ1-2; D gene uncertain. The V gene lost 4 bases and the J gene lost 4 bases, with 13 bases spanning the gap. Germline V lookup: CDR1 DFQATT, CDR2 SNEGSKA (reference sequence). The CDR3 extends over 13 amino acids. Here the CDR3 DNA reads TGCAGTGCTAAGGTTTGGGATGGCTATGGCTACACCTTC. Protein sequence: CSAKVWDGYGYTF.

The chain uses TRBV10-3 and TRBJ1-2, with 7 positions matching TRBD1. After removal of 3 bases from V and 1 base from J, the junction contained 8 bases not matched to a gene. CDR3 length equals 16 residues. The germline gives CDR1 ENHRY, CDR2 SYGVKD. This CDR3 is CAISDYKTGSNYGYTF. The CDR3 DNA follows: TGTGCCATCAGTGATTACAAGACAGGGAGTAACTATGGCTACACCTTC.

The V call is TRBV12-3 or TRBV12-4, the J call TRBJ1-5; TRBD1 might be the D (6 bases). The V and J ends lost 5 bases and 6 bases respectively, with 14 bases between them. There are 14 residues in the CDR3. The chain's CDR3 is CASSQGIGGQPQHF. The CDR3 DNA is TGTGCCAGCAGTCAGGGGATTGGCGGTCAGCCCCAGCATTTT.

The genes are TRBV5-1 and TRBJ2-7, with 8 bases identical to TRBD1. After removal of 4 bases from V and 3 bases from J, the junction contained 15 bases not matched to a gene. The CDR3 consists of 17 residues. Per the germline V gene, CDR1 is SGHRS and CDR2 is YFSETQ. The CDR3 sequence: CASSLSLRDRTDYEQYF. As DNA, the CDR3 is TGCGCCAGCAGCCTCAGTCTGAGGGACAGGACTGACTACGAGCAGTACTTC.

The chain joins TRBV3-1 to TRBJ2-7, with D perhaps matching TRBD2 (6 bases). V was trimmed by 1 base and J by 1 base, leaving 8 bases between them. Germline CDR1 reads LGHDT; CDR2 reads YNNKEL (reference sequence). The CDR3 consists of 14 residues. CDR3 nucleotides: TGTGCCAGCAGCCAAGGACTAGGTTCCTACGAGCAGTACTTC. This encodes CASSQGLGSYEQYF.

This clonotype has a handful of counts. The chain has TRBV27 and TRBJ2-6; possibly TRBD2 for D (6 bases). Germline V lookup: CDR1 MNHEY, CDR2 SMNVEV (reference sequence). This CDR3 is 15 amino acids long. The V end was cut by 5 bases, the J end by 2 bases, with 10 bases between. CDR3 bases: TGTGCCAGCAGTCCCCGGGGGACTGGGGCCAACGTCCTGACTTTC. Translating gives CASSPRGTGANVLTF.

The chain uses TRBV5-5 and TRBJ2-7; TRBD1 is a possible D gene (5 bases). Germline CDR1 reads SGHKS; CDR2 reads YYEKEE (reference sequence). This CDR3 region has 18 residues. The ends were cut back, 3 bases at V and 0 bases at J, with 22 bases in the middle. CDR3 loop: CASSSALQGWESSYEQYF. The CDR3 DNA reads TGTGCCAGCAGCTCCGCCCTCCAGGGATGGGAAAGCTCCTACGAGCAGTACTTC.

This clonotype turned up a few times. V usage is TRBV5-6 and J usage is TRBJ1-1; the D gene is possibly TRBD1 (5 bases). Germline V gene sequence: CDR1 SGHDT, CDR2 YYEEEE. The CDR3 is 14 residues long. V was trimmed by 2 bases and J by 5 bases, leaving 13 bases between them. CDR3 in amino acids: CASSFNSGITEAFF. Written as DNA, the CDR3 is TGTGCCAGCAGCTTCAATTCAGGGATAACTGAAGCTTTCTTT.

The gene calls are TRBV29-1 and TRBJ1-1; D ambiguous. The CDR3 sequence is 12 residues long. Between the trimmed V and J ends, which lost 7 bases and 6 bases, there was a span of 15 bases. Germline V CDR1 and CDR2: SQVTM, ANQGSEA. The CDR3, as DNA: TGCAGCGGTGTCACTCTGGGGTCTGAAGCTTTCTTT. It specifies CSGVTLGSEAFF.

This chain uses TRBV5-1 with TRBJ2-2; the D gene is possibly TRBD2 (5 bases). CDR1 and CDR2 (germline): SGHRS, YFSETQ. CDR3 length: 15 amino acids. The V end was cut by 4 bases, the J end by 0 bases, with 10 bases between. This chain's CDR3 is CASSPEATNTGELFF. CDR3 bases: TGCGCCAGCAGCCCGGAGGCTACGAACACCGGGGAGCTGTTTTTT.

This clonotype was observed at least ten times. The chain employs TRBV29-1 and TRBJ2-3; unclear D gene. The germline V gene encodes CDR1 SQVTM and CDR2 ANQGSEA. Trimming cost V 6 bases and J 0 bases, with 16 bases left between them. The CDR3 covers 15 residues. The CDR3 bases are TGCAGCGTCGTATCCACAGAGAGAAGCACAGATACGCAGTATTTT. This codes for CSVVSTERSTDTQYF.

V and J are TRBV5-6 and TRBJ1-2; TRBD1 aligns across 7 bases. This CDR3 comprises 12 residues. Germline V gene sequence: CDR1 SGHDT, CDR2 YYEEEE. V was pared by 4 bases and J by 9 bases, with 6 bases of the junction left unmatched. The CDR3 reads CASSPRTGSYTF. The CDR3 DNA sequence: TGTGCCAGCAGCCCCCGGACAGGCAGCTACACCTTC. The full variable domain, with the rest looked up from reference TRBV5-6 and TRBJ1-2, is DAGVTQSPTHLIKTRGQQVTLRCSPKSGHDTVSWYQQALGQGPQFIFQYYEEEERQRGNFPDRFSGHQFPNYSSELNVNALLLGDSALYLCASSPRTGSYTFGSGTRLTVV.

This rearrangement joins TRBV12-3 or TRBV12-4 to TRBJ2-1, with 10 bases fitting TRBD2. This CDR3 comprises 13 residues. The V segment lost 3 bases and the J segment 16 bases; nucleotides outside the gene matches: 9. The CDR3 DNA follows: TGTGCCAGCAGTTTCCCTAGCGGGAGTGGTAAATTCTTC. This sequence encodes CASSFPSGSGKFF.

There are a few counts of this clonotype. The rearrangement uses TRBV9 and TRBJ2-7; 11 bases align to TRBD1. CDR3 size: 15 residues. V lost 3 bases, J lost 2 bases, and 4 bases stayed unmatched. From germline, CDR1 is SGDLS and CDR2 YYNGEE. The CDR3 here is CASSDGTGGPYEQYF. The CDR3 bases are TGTGCCAGCAGCGACGGGACAGGGGGACCCTACGAGCAGTACTTC. The full variable domain, in which reference TRBV9 and TRBJ2-7 provide the parts outside the CDR3, is DSGVTQTPKHLITATGQRVTLRCSPRSGDLSVYWYQQSLDQGLQFLIQYYNGEERAKGNILERFSAQQFPDLHSELNLSSLELGDSALYFCASSDGTGGPYEQYFGPGTRLTVT.

The rearrangement links TRBV5-1 to TRBJ2-3; the match to TRBD1 covers 7 bases. With 4 bases clipped from V and 4 bases from J, the junction kept 3 bases outside the gene matches. The CDR3 is 13 amino acids. Germline V gives CDR1 SGHRS, CDR2 YFSETQ. DNA for the CDR3: TGCGCCAGCAGCACAGGGGAATCAGATACGCAGTATTTT. It codes for CASSTGESDTQYF.

The chain is built from TRBV5-1 and TRBJ2-1; 8 bases are shared with TRBD2. The V gene end was trimmed by 7 bases and the J gene end by 6 bases; junction bases not matched to a gene: 15. CDR3 length: 16 amino acids. Per germline, CDR1 SGHRS and CDR2 YFSETQ. Here the CDR3 DNA reads TGCGCCAGCTCCCGTTCGAGCGGGAGCTTTTCCAATGAGCAGTTCTTC. Its protein product is CASSRSSGSFSNEQFF.